One sample yielded the 22 T cell receptor beta chains listed below, sequenced in a study of T cell changes during pregnancy in multiple sclerosis. Measured with immunoSEQ multiplex PCR; TCRdb has only the in-frame clones, and not every one. Of around 57,000 clones in the sample, approximately 91% were seen once. This specimen was peripheral blood, taken in the second trimester of pregnancy. These TCRs come from a female donor with multiple sclerosis, enrolled in a pregnancy study.

The chain joins TRBV19 to TRBJ1-5; 8 bases map to TRBD1. The length of the CDR3 is 14 residues. Unmatched junction bases numbered 7, after V lost 5 bases and J lost 7 bases. The V gene's germline CDR1 is LNHDA and CDR2 SQIVND (reference sequence). The CDR3, as DNA: TGTGCCAGTAGTTCAAGGACAGGGCGGCAGCCCCAGCATTTT. Protein sequence: CASSSRTGRQPQHF.

The V and J genes are TRBV5-1 and TRBJ2-3, with 7 bases aligning to TRBD2. The length of the CDR3 is 16 residues. After removal of 0 bases from V and 1 base from J, the junction contained 5 bases not matched to a gene. From germline, CDR1 is SGHRS and CDR2 YFSETQ. This CDR3 reads CASSLARTSRTDTQYF. In nucleotides, the CDR3 is TGCGCCAGCAGCTTGGCGCGGACTAGTCGCACAGATACGCAGTATTTT.

V is TRBV7-2 and J is TRBJ1-3, with 8 bases fitting TRBD1. With 5 bases clipped from V and 2 bases from J, the junction kept 2 bases outside the gene matches. In germline, CDR1 is SGHTA, CDR2 FQGNSA. The CDR3 contains 14 residues. The CDR3 region has the DNA TGTGCCAGCAGCGTACAGGGGGCTGGAAACACCATATATTTT. Its translation: CASSVQGAGNTIYF.

This clone came up once. V usage is TRBV4-3 and J usage is TRBJ2-3; possibly TRBD1 for D (5 bases). This CDR3 contains 14 residues. The germline gives CDR1 LGHNA, CDR2 YSLEER. Trimming shortened V by 0 bases and J by 3 bases, and 7 bases separated the two germline ends. In nucleotides, the CDR3 is TGCGCCAGCAGCCAAGAGACAGTTACAGATACGCAGTATTTT. Translation gives CASSQETVTDTQYF.

J is TRBJ2-7 and V is TRBV7-6, with D maybe TRBD2 (7 bases). The CDR3 is made up of 13 amino acids. Germline-derived CDR1 and CDR2 are SGHVS and FNYEAQ. V was shortened by 4 bases and J by 6 bases, with 13 bases between the two germline ends. This chain's CDR3 is CASSWGGAAEQYF. In DNA form, the CDR3 reads TGTGCCAGCAGCTGGGGGGGGGCAGCCGAGCAGTACTTC. The variable domain in full, completed from reference TRBV7-6 and TRBJ2-7, reads GAGVSQSPRYKVTKRGQDVALRCDPISGHVSLYWYRQALGQGPEFLTYFNYEAQQDKSGLPNDRFSAERPEGSISTLTIQRTEQRDSAMYRCASSWGGAAEQYFGPGTRLTVT.

This chain uses TRBV11-2 with TRBJ2-5; D is possibly TRBD2 (6 bases). Trimming took off 0 bases at V and 5 bases at J, with 13 bases between the two ends. The germline gives CDR1 SGHAT, CDR2 FQNNGV. CDR3 length: 15 residues. The CDR3 here is CASSLEAPSAETQYF. CDR3 DNA: TGTGCCAGCAGCTTAGAAGCCCCTAGCGCCGAGACCCAGTACTTC.

The J gene is TRBJ2-3, the V gene TRBV5-8; a weak D match, TRBD1 (6 bases). Looked up from germline, CDR1 is SGHTS and CDR2 is YDEGEE. The CDR3 has 15 residues. V lost 4 bases and J 2 bases, leaving 14 bases between the germline ends. The CDR3 bases are TGTGCCAGCAGCCCTGGAGTGGGACACACAGATACGCAGTATTTT. The encoded protein is CASSPGVGHTDTQYF.

This clone has just a few counts. The V and J genes are TRBV29-1 and TRBJ2-2; 8 bases map to TRBD1. The CDR3 loop spans 12 amino acids. V was pared by 5 bases and J by 6 bases, with 2 bases of the junction left unmatched. Germline-derived CDR1 and CDR2 are SQVTM and ANQGSEA. The CDR3 nucleotides read TGCAGCGTTCTACAGGGGGCCGGGGAGCTGTTTTTT. Translation: CSVLQGAGELFF.

The rearrangement joins TRBV27 to TRBJ2-1; D is unclear. The CDR3 spans 12 residues. Trimming stripped 4 bases from V and 4 bases from J, with 5 bases between. CDR1 is MNHEY, CDR2 SMNVEV, per germline (reference sequence). CDR3 nucleotide sequence: TGTGCCAGCAGTTCCCCGTACAATGAGCAGTTCTTC. This encodes CASSSPYNEQFF.

This sequence joins TRBV15 and TRBJ2-3; a possible D gene is TRBD2 (7 bases). The germline V gene encodes CDR1 LNHNV and CDR2 YYDKDF (reference sequence). Trimming shortened V by 0 bases and J by 3 bases, and 16 bases separated the two germline ends. The CDR3 is made up of 17 amino acids. CDR3 loop: CATSRDPPRGGTDTQYF. CDR3 sequence (DNA): TGTGCCACCAGCAGAGATCCCCCTAGGGGGGGAACAGATACGCAGTATTTT.

The chain links TRBV7-2 to TRBJ1-2; maybe TRBD1 (6 bases). Trimming left V 3 bases short and J 2 bases short, with 13 bases between. CDR1 is SGHTA and CDR2 is FQGNSA in the germline V gene. The CDR3 totals 15 residues. The CDR3 is CASSFRGRDNYGYTF. The CDR3 DNA is TGTGCCAGCAGCTTCAGGGGAAGGGACAACTATGGCTACACCTTC.

This chain uses TRBV5-5 with TRBJ1-2; 7 positions agree with TRBD1. The germline V gene has CDR1 SGHKS and CDR2 YYEKEE (reference sequence). V gave up 6 bases and J gave up 4 bases; unmatched junction bases: 6. CDR3 size: 13 residues. As DNA, the CDR3 is TGTGCCAGCAACCGGGACAGAGTCTATGGCTACACCTTC. Encoded protein: CASNRDRVYGYTF.

The rearrangement uses TRBV9 and TRBJ2-7; 8 bases match TRBD1. The ends lost 5 bases at V and 6 bases at J; junction bases unmatched: 10. The CDR3 has 14 amino acids. Germline V gene data show CDR1 as SGDLS and CDR2 as YYNGEE. The CDR3 coding sequence is TGTGCCAGCAGGCCGACAGGGGAGTCGGCCGAGCAGTACTTC. Its protein product is CASRPTGESAEQYF.

V and J are TRBV6-1 and TRBJ2-3, with D possibly matching TRBD2 (5 bases). V gave up 2 bases and J gave up 2 bases, with 11 bases separating them. The CDR3 is made up of 15 amino acids. Germline V gene sequence: CDR1 MNHNS, CDR2 SASEGT. This CDR3 reads CASSERGPYTDTQYF. The CDR3 DNA sequence: TGTGCCAGCAGTGAACGCGGGCCATACACAGATACGCAGTATTTT.

This clone came up once. This chain joins TRBV18 and TRBJ2-5; 9 positions agree with TRBD1. V shed 6 bases, J shed 4 bases, and the junction held 12 bases outside the gene matches. CDR3 length equals 16 residues. Germline-derived CDR1 and CDR2 are KGHSH and LQKENI. DNA of the CDR3: TGTGCCAGCTCCGGGACCGGACAGGGGCGAGGAGAGACCCAGTACTTC. It specifies CASSGTGQGRGETQYF.

CDR3 sequence reads: CASSDQGAGYEQYF. In DNA, the CDR3 is TGTGCCAGCAGTGATCAGGGAGCGGGCTACGAGCAGTACTTC. The chain combines TRBV2 with TRBJ2-7; perhaps TRBD2 as D (6 bases). In germline, CDR1 is SNHLY, CDR2 FYNNEI. The CDR3 loop spans 14 amino acids. Trimming stripped 3 bases from V and 3 bases from J, with 12 bases between.

J is TRBJ2-3 and V is TRBV5-1, with 11 nucleotides matching TRBD2. The germline gives CDR1 SGHRS, CDR2 YFSETQ. V gave up 4 bases and J gave up 4 bases; unmatched junction bases: 11. The CDR3 runs to 17 residues. The CDR3: CASSPLPLAGGSDTQYF. The CDR3 region has the DNA TGCGCCAGCAGCCCCCTTCCTCTAGCGGGGGGTTCAGATACGCAGTATTTT.

This clone was counted a single time. The rearrangement uses TRBV4-3 and TRBJ1-1; D is unresolved. The germline gives CDR1 LGHNA, CDR2 YSLEER. The CDR3 has 14 residues. With 1 base removed from V and 3 bases from J, the gap between germline ends came to 9 bases. The CDR3 protein is CASSQALRDTEAFF. Written as DNA, the CDR3 is TGCGCCAGCAGCCAAGCCCTGAGGGACACTGAAGCTTTCTTT.

The V gene is TRBV28, the J gene TRBJ1-2; D is uncertain. The ends were cut back, 1 base at V and 8 bases at J, with 5 bases in the middle. CDR1 and CDR2 from the germline V gene are MDHEN and SYDVKM. The CDR3 consists of 11 residues. The CDR3 sequence is CASSLFSGYTF. Here the CDR3 DNA reads TGTGCCAGCAGTTTATTTAGCGGCTACACCTTC.

The chain carries TRBV27 and TRBJ2-3; 7 bases align to TRBD1. V gave up 5 bases and J gave up 1 base; unmatched junction bases: 18. The CDR3 contains 19 residues. From germline, CDR1 is MNHEY and CDR2 SMNVEV (reference sequence). The CDR3 region is CASSRDRDSHEGRTDTQYF. The CDR3 DNA reads TGTGCCAGCAGTCGAGACCGGGACAGTCACGAGGGGCGCACAGATACGCAGTATTTT.

The chain links TRBV9 to TRBJ2-7, with 8 bases matching TRBD2. Germline V gene sequence: CDR1 SGDLS, CDR2 YYNGEE. The CDR3 is 14 amino acids. V shed 1 base, J shed 6 bases, and the junction held 6 bases outside the gene matches. DNA for the CDR3: TGTGCCAGCAGCGTACAGACGGGAGGGGCCGAGCAGTACTTC. Amino acids: CASSVQTGGAEQYF. The variable domain in full, completed from reference TRBV9 and TRBJ2-7, reads DSGVTQTPKHLITATGQRVTLRCSPRSGDLSVYWYQQSLDQGLQFLIQYYNGEERAKGNILERFSAQQFPDLHSELNLSSLELGDSALYFCASSVQTGGAEQYFGPGTRLTVT.

DNA for the CDR3: TGCGCCAGCACTAGAATTGGCATGAACACTGAAGCTTTCTTT. Translating gives CASTRIGMNTEAFF. The chain is built from TRBV5-1 and TRBJ1-1; no clear D. Germline V gene sequence: CDR1 SGHRS, CDR2 YFSETQ. This CDR3 is 14 amino acids long. V dropped 6 bases and J dropped 0 bases, with 12 bases sitting between them.